This T cell receptor beta chain was captured in a study of shared clonotypes between healthy human individuals. Of note for this clone: The antigen is unknown.

Profiled with immunoSEQ multiplex PCR; TCRdb holds only in-frame clones, not every one. The data show 2 million to 2.5 million clones, approximately 95% seen once. Study-wide results and caveats: Unshared clonotypes carried lower generation probabilities than those common to all four donors. Rarefaction demonstrated incomplete sorted-subset sequencing despite large depth. Sampling included only blood; tissue repertoires likely differ. Richness estimates generally favored naive over memory subsets.

Germline CDR1 reads WNHNN; CDR2 reads SYGVQD (reference sequence). This CDR3 comprises 13 residues. V shed 5 bases and J shed 7 bases, with 14 bases lying between them. This receptor was identified in a man aged 18 to 30 in good health. This chain links TRBV10-1 with TRBJ2-5, with D maybe TRBD1 (6 bases). The sample taken for sequencing was naive CD4+ T cells sorted from blood. Subset meaning: CD45RA+ positively selected. This CDR3 reads CASSPSGVGTQYF. Here the CDR3 DNA reads TGCGCCAGCAGTCCCTCAGGGGTAGGGACCCAGTACTTC.